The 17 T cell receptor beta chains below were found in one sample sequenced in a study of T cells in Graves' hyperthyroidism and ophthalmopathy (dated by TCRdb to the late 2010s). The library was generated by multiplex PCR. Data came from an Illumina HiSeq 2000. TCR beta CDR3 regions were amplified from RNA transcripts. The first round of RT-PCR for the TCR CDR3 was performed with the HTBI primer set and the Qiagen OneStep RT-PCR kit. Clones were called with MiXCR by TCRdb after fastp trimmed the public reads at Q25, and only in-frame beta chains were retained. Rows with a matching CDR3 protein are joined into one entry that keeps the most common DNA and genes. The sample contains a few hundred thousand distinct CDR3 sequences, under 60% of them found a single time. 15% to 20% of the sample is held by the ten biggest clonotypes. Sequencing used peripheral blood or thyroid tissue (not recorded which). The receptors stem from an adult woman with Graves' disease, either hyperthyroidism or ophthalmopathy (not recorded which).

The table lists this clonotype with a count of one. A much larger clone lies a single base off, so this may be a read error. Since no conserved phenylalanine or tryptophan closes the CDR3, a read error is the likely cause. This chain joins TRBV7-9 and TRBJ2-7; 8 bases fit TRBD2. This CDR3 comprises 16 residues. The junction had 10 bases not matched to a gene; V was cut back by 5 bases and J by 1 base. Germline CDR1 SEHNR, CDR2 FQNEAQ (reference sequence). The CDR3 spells CASSPIGREGSYEQYL. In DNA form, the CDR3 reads TGTGCCAGCAGCCCCATCGGTCGGGAGGGTTCCTACGAGCAGTACCTC.

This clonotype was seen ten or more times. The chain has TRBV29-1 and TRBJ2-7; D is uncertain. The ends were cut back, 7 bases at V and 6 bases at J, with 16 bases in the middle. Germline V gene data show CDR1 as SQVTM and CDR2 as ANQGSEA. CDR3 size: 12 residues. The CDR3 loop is CSGYMDPSEQYF. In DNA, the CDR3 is TGCAGCGGATACATGGACCCCAGCGAGCAGTACTTC.

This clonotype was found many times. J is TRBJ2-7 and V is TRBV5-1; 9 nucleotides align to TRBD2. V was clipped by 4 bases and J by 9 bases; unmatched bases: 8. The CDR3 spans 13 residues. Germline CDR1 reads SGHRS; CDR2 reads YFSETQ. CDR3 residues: CASSLAGRSVQYF. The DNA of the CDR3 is TGCGCCAGCAGCCTAGCGGGGAGGTCGGTGCAGTACTTC.

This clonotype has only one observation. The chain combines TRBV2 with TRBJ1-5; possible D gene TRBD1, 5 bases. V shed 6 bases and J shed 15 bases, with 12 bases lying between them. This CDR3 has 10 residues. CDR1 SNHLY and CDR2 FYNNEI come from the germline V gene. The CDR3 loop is CASRGELLHF. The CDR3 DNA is TGTGCCAGCAGGGGGGAATTGCTGCATTTT.

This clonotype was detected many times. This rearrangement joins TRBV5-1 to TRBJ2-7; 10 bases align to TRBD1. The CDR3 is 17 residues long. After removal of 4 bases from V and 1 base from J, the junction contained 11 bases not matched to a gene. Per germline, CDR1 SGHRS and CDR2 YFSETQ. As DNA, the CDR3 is TGCGCCAGCAGCCGCACATTACCGGGACAGGGGTCCTACGAGCAGTACTTC. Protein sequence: CASSRTLPGQGSYEQYF.

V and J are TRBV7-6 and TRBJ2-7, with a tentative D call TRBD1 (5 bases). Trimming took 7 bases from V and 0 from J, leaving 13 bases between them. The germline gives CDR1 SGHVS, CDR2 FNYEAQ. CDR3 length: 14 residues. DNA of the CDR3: TGTGCCAGCAACGCGGCAACAGGCTCCTACGAGCAGTACTTC. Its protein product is CASNAATGSYEQYF.

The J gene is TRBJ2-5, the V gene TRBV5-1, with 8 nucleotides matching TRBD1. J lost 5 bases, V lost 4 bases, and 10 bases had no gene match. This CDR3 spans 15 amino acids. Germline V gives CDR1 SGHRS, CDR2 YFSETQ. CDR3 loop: CASSGTGGDGETQYF. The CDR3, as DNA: TGCGCCAGCAGCGGAACAGGGGGAGATGGGGAGACCCAGTACTTC.

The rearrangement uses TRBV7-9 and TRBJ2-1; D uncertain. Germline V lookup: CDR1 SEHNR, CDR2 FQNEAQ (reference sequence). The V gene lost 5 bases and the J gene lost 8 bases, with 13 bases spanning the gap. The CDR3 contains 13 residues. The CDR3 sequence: CASSTLGLHEQFF. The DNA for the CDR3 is TGTGCCAGCAGCACCCTGGGGTTGCATGAGCAGTTCTTC.

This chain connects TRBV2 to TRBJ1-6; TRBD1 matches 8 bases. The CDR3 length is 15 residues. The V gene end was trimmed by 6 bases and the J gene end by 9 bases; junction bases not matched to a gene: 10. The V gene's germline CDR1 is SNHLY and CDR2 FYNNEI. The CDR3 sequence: CASRVGQALGSPLHF. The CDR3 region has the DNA TGTGCCAGCAGGGTGGGACAGGCCCTCGGTTCACCCCTCCACTTT.

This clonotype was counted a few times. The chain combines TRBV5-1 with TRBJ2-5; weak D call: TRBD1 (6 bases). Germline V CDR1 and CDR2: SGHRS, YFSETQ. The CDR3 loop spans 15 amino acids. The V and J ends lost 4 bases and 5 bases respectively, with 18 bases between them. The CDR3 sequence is CASSPIQQGGETQYF. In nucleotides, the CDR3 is TGCGCCAGCAGCCCAATCCAACAGGGCGGGGAGACCCAGTACTTC.

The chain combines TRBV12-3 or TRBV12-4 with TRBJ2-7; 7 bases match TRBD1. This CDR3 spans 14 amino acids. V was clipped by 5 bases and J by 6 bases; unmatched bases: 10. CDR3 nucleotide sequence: TGTGCCAGCAGTCCAGCAGGGGGTCCGCGCGAGCAGTACTTC. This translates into CASSPAGGPREQYF.

The CDR3 sequence is CSARGQASGTTGELFF. CDR3 coding DNA: TGCAGTGCCAGGGGGCAGGCTAGCGGGACAACCGGGGAGCTGTTTTTT. This chain uses TRBV20-1 with TRBJ2-2, with D tentatively TRBD2 (9 bases). V dropped 6 bases and J dropped 5 bases, with 22 bases sitting between them. Germline loops: CDR1 DFQATT, CDR2 SNEGSKA (reference sequence). The CDR3 contains 16 residues.

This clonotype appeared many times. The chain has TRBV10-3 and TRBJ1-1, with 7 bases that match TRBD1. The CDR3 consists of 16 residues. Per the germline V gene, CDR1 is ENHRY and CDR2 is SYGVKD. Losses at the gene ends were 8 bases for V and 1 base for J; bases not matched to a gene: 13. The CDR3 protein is CAIGGEGTETNTEAFF. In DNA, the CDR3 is TGTGCCATCGGGGGTGAGGGGACAGAGACGAACACTGAAGCTTTCTTT.

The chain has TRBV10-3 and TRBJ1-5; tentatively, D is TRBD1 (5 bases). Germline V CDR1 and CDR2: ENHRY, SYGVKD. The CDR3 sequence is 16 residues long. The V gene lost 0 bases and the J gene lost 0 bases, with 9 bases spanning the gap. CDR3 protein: CAISESMGLSNQPQHF. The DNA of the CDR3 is TGTGCCATCAGTGAGTCGATGGGACTTAGCAATCAGCCCCAGCATTTT.

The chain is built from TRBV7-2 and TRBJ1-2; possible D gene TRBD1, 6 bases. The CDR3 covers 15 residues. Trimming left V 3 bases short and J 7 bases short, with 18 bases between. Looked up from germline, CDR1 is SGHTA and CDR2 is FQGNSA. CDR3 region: CASSFQGQSFGGYTF. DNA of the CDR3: TGTGCCAGCAGCTTCCAAGGACAGTCCTTCGGTGGCTACACCTTC. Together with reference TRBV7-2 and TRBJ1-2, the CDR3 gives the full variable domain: GAGVSQSPSNKVTEKGKDVELRCDPISGHTALYWYRQSLGQGLEFLIYFQGNSAPDKSGLPSDRFSAERTGGSVSTLTIQRTQQEDSAVYLCASSFQGQSFGGYTFGSGTRLTVV.

The CDR3 loop reads CASSLSLEAFF. The CDR3 DNA sequence: TGTGCCAGCAGCTTAAGTCTGGAAGCTTTCTTT. V is TRBV7-9 and J is TRBJ1-1; D unresolved. The CDR3 has 11 residues. V dropped 2 bases and J dropped 8 bases, with 6 bases sitting between them. Germline CDR1 SEHNR, CDR2 FQNEAQ (reference sequence).

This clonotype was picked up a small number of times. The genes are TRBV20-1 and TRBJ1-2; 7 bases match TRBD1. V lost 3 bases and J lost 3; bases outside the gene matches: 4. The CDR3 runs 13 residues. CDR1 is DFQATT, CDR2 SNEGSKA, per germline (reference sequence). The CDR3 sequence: CSARAQGDYGYTF. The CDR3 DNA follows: TGCAGTGCTAGGGCCCAGGGGGACTATGGCTACACCTTC.